These T cell receptor beta chains were read from a single sample in a study of T cells in Graves' hyperthyroidism and ophthalmopathy. Each CDR3 protein gets one entry after TCRdb re-called the multiplex PCR reads with MiXCR. The sample carries about 360,000 distinct CDR3 sequences, 13% recorded once. Material for sequencing was blood. The receptors derive from a man aged 30 to 45 with Graves' hyperthyroidism that later progressed to Graves' ophthalmopathy. CDR3s include the opening cysteine and the closing phenylalanine or tryptophan. The order of the fields is clone size, J gene, D gene, V gene, CDR3 protein, CDR3 DNA. A D gene is named only where the DNA matches it firmly. A clone size is listed for some rows: how often the clone was seen (once, few, many), or a class if it is expanded.

>NA|TRBJ2-1|TRBD1|TRBV28
CASSPRDSRGEYNEQFF
TGTGCCAGCAGTCCTCGGGACAGCCGTGGGGAGTACAATGAGCAGTTCTTC
>few|TRBJ2-2|TRBD2|TRBV7-8
CASILLRFGLATGELFF
TGTGCCAGCATCCTGCTGAGGTTCGGACTAGCAACCGGGGAGCTGTTTTTT
>many|TRBJ1-5|NA|TRBV19
CASSSHGPNQPQHF
TGTGCCAGTAGCTCCCACGGCCCCAATCAGCCCCAGCATTTT
>NA|TRBJ1-1|TRBD1|TRBV28
CASSLSATGGNTEAFF
TGTGCCAGCAGTTTATCCGCGACAGGGGGTAACACTGAAGCTTTCTTT
>many|TRBJ1-2|TRBD1|TRBV7-6
CASGRGTGGSGYTF
TGTGCCAGCGGCAGGGGGACTGGGGGAAGTGGCTACACCTTC
>many|TRBJ2-1|NA|TRBV5-1
CATEGPYNEQFF
TGCGCCACAGAAGGACCCTACAATGAGCAGTTCTTC
>NA|TRBJ1-2|NA|TRBV28
CASSLGGGGAFGYTF
TGTGCCAGCAGTTTAGGGGGGGGGGGGGCGTTTGGCTACACCTTC
>NA|TRBJ1-5|NA|TRBV12-3/TRBV12-4
CASSLRVSQPQHF
TGTGCCAGCAGTTTACGGGTCAGTCAGCCCCAGCATTTT
>many|TRBJ1-1|NA|TRBV20-1
CSAPDSNTEAFF
TGCAGTGCTCCGGACAGCAACACTGAAGCTTTCTTT
>NA|TRBJ2-6|NA|TRBV4-1
CASSQDFHRDPGANVLTF
TGCGCCAGCAGCCAAGATTTTCACAGGGACCCTGGGGCCAACGTCCTGACTTTC
>many|TRBJ2-7|NA|TRBV5-5
CASSLTGLEQYF
TGTGCCAGCAGCTTAACAGGCCTCGAGCAGTACTTC
>NA|TRBJ2-1|NA|TRBV7-9
CASQGGSYNEQFF
TGTGCCTCCCAAGGGGGCTCCTACAATGAGCAGTTCTTC
>many|TRBJ1-1|NA|TRBV6-2/TRBV6-3
CASSPTGAHTEAFF
TGTGCCAGCAGCCCTACAGGAGCACACACTGAAGCTTTCTTT
>few|TRBJ1-1|TRBD1|TRBV11-2
CASSFGTGGMEVNTEAFF
TGTGCCAGCAGCTTCGGGACAGGGGGCATGGAAGTGAACACTGAAGCTTTCTTT
>NA|TRBJ2-6|TRBD1|TRBV5-6
CASSLPGQGLSGANVLTF
TGTGCCAGCAGCTTGCCGGGACAGGGGTTATCTGGGGCCAACGTCCTGACTTTC
>many|TRBJ2-3|TRBD2|TRBV12-3/TRBV12-4
CASSLSTSGGHRDTQYF
TGTGCCAGCAGTTTATCTACTAGCGGGGGGCACAGGGATACGCAGTATTTT
>many|TRBJ1-3|NA|TRBV3-1
CASSQGTSGNTIYF
TGTGCCAGCAGCCAAGGGACCTCCGGAAACACCATATATTTT
>many|TRBJ2-7|NA|TRBV28
CASSFRGESYEQYF
TGTGCCAGCAGTTTCAGGGGGGAGTCCTACGAGCAGTACTTC
>many|TRBJ1-5|NA|TRBV12-3/TRBV12-4
CASSQLGGIQPQHF
TGTGCCAGCAGCCAACTGGGGGGGATACAGCCCCAGCATTTT
>NA|TRBJ2-7|TRBD2|TRBV7-9
CASSFPGGYEQYF
TGTGCCAGCAGCTTCCCGGGGGGCTACGAGCAGTACTTC
>NA|TRBJ2-1|TRBD1|TRBV12-3/TRBV12-4
CASRQGDEYNEQFF
TGTGCCAGCCGACAGGGGGACGAATACAATGAGCAGTTCTTC
>many|TRBJ2-3|NA|TRBV27
CASSFGMGGTDTQYF
TGTGCCAGCAGTTTTGGGATGGGAGGCACAGATACGCAGTATTTT
>NA|TRBJ2-7|NA|TRBV13
CASSRGRYYEQYF
TGTGCCAGCAGTCGGGGGAGATACTACGAGCAGTACTTC
>many|TRBJ1-4|NA|TRBV28
CASSPREKLFF
TGTGCCAGCAGTCCCCGGGAAAAACTGTTTTTT
>NA|TRBJ1-2|TRBD1|TRBV10-2
CASSPMNRGLRDYGYTF
TGCGCCAGCAGTCCTATGAACAGGGGGCTTCGCGACTATGGCTACACCTTC
>many|TRBJ1-1|NA|TRBV3-1
CASSPWEGAEAFF
TGTGCCAGCAGCCCCTGGGAGGGGGCTGAAGCTTTCTTT
>few|TRBJ2-3|TRBD2|TRBV11-1
CASSQKAGGLWDTQYF
TGTGCCAGCAGCCAAAAAGCGGGGGGGCTGTGGGATACGCAGTATTTT
>many|TRBJ1-5|NA|TRBV5-1
CASSLVYNQPQHF
TGCGCCAGCAGCTTGGTTTACAATCAGCCCCAGCATTTT
>many|TRBJ1-1|NA|TRBV12-3/TRBV12-4
CASTGENTEAFF
TGTGCCAGCACAGGAGAGAACACTGAAGCTTTCTTT
>NA|TRBJ1-6|NA|TRBV12-3/TRBV12-4
CASSVRGQSNSPLHF
TGTGCCAGCAGCGTCAGAGGACAGTCGAATTCACCCCTCCACTTT
>few|TRBJ2-5|TRBD1|TRBV29-1
CSVEGTGGLQETQYF
TGCAGCGTTGAAGGGACAGGGGGCCTTCAAGAGACCCAGTACTTC
>few|TRBJ2-1|NA|TRBV13
CASSPVPFWFF
TGTGCCAGCAGCCCCGTCCCATTTTGGTTCTTC
>many|TRBJ2-5|NA|TRBV13
CASSLAPGGPQETQYF
TGTGCCAGCAGCTTAGCTCCGGGGGGCCCACAAGAGACCCAGTACTTC
>many|TRBJ1-2|TRBD1|TRBV27
CASSLLGDSGRGYTF
TGTGCCAGCAGTTTATTGGGGGACAGCGGGAGGGGCTACACCTTC
>NA|TRBJ2-7|NA|TRBV19
CASSSAEWNEQYF
TGTGCCAGTAGTAGCGCAGAATGGAACGAGCAGTACTTC
>NA|TRBJ1-5|TRBD1|TRBV10-2
CASSGQGFKSNQPQHF
TGCGCCAGCAGCGGACAGGGGTTTAAGAGCAATCAGCCCCAGCATTTT
>few|TRBJ1-2|NA|TRBV29-1
CSVELTQNYGYTF
TGCAGCGTCGAACTTACACAGAACTATGGCTACACCTTC
>many|TRBJ1-1|NA|TRBV28
CASSLPTWANTEAFF
TGTGCCAGCAGTTTACCGACTTGGGCGAACACTGAAGCTTTCTTT
>NA|TRBJ2-6|NA|TRBV5-1
CASSSYGANVLTF
TGCGCCAGCAGCTCCTATGGGGCCAACGTCCTGACTTTC